The clone carrying this T cell receptor (beta chain) was detected once. The antigen remains unidentified. This sample was included in a study of T cell responses to AZD1222 COVID-19 vaccine. Study-wide points: Only 5 or 6 people who got AZD1222 tested seropositive at baseline. Distributed over spike, vaccine-associated CD4 TCRs predominated at 160-218 and 743-854. No repertoire was sampled before or during the peak T cell response, only after it.

Clones were sequenced by immunoSEQ multiplex PCR, and TCRdb holds only the in-frame ones, with some missing. In the table there are about 110,000 clones, around 84% of which are singletons. CDR3 length equals 16 residues. Germline V CDR1 and CDR2: SGHRS, YFSETQ. The J segment lost 4 bases and the V segment lost 5 bases, leaving 12 bases of the junction unmatched. The sequences come from peripheral blood, collected on day 0 of AZD1222 vaccination. The receptor was derived from an adult in good health. J is TRBJ1-1 and V is TRBV5-1; 9 positions agree with TRBD1. This CDR3 is CASSFHTGGSGTEAFF. The CDR3, as DNA: TGCGCCAGCAGTTTCCATACAGGGGGCTCGGGCACTGAAGCTTTCTTT.